The 5 T cell receptor beta chains reported below all come from one sample, sequenced in a study of beta chain features in type 1 diabetes. Study outcomes and limitations: There was a moderate but significant shortening of TCRB CDR3s in all four CD4+ subsets of Type 1 diabetes patients.

Their cognate antigens are unknown. The sequenced template was cDNA made from the entire isolated RNA. The table came from immunoSEQ multiplex PCR; TCRdb's copy has only in-frame clones and leaves some out. In the table there are about 240,000 clones, around 14% of which are singletons. The sample comprised naive CD4+ T cells from blood. The origin of the receptors is a man younger than 40 with type 1 diabetes.

This clone was recorded a few times. The V and J genes are TRBV5-1 and TRBJ2-5; perhaps TRBD2 as D (7 bases). The ends were cut back, 0 bases at V and 2 bases at J, with 11 bases in the middle. CDR3 size: 15 residues. Germline V gene sequence: CDR1 SGHRS, CDR2 YFSETQ. The CDR3 protein is CASSLAGGQQETQYF. The CDR3 DNA is TGCGCCAGCAGCTTGGCCGGGGGGCAACAAGAGACCCAGTACTTC.

This clone was recorded a few times. This sequence joins TRBV29-1 and TRBJ2-1; 10 bases fit TRBD2. The CDR3 is 13 residues long. Germline V CDR1 and CDR2: SQVTM, ANQGSEA. With V trimmed by 7 bases and J by 3 bases, 3 bases remained unmatched. The CDR3 spells CSAIAGGYNEQFF. As DNA, the CDR3 is TGCAGCGCGATAGCGGGAGGCTACAATGAGCAGTTCTTC.

V is TRBV4-1 and J is TRBJ2-1; a possible D gene is TRBD2 (6 bases). Trimming stripped 1 base from V and 8 bases from J, with 12 bases between. The CDR3 is made up of 14 amino acids. From germline, CDR1 is MGHRA and CDR2 YSYEKL. CDR3 residues: CASSQGLGWDEQFF. The CDR3 coding sequence is TGCGCCAGCAGCCAAGGACTAGGGTGGGATGAGCAGTTCTTC.

This chain links TRBV30 with TRBJ1-3; D not certain. The CDR3 totals 13 residues. From germline, CDR1 is GTSNPN and CDR2 SVGIG (reference sequence). V dropped 1 base and J dropped 2 bases, with 6 bases sitting between them. Here the CDR3 DNA reads TGTGCCTGGAGTGCCGGGACTGGAAACACCATATATTTT. Residues: CAWSAGTGNTIYF.

This clone has a handful of counts. The rearrangement joins TRBV6-6 to TRBJ2-5; a possible D gene is TRBD1 (6 bases). V lost 6 bases to trimming and J lost 4 bases, with 12 bases between them. There are 13 residues in the CDR3. Germline loops: CDR1 MNHNY, CDR2 SVGAGI (reference sequence). CDR3 coding DNA: TGTGCCAGCAGAAGAGGGGGTGGAGAGACCCAGTACTTC. Its protein is CASRRGGGETQYF.